This record looks at one T cell receptor beta chain sequence and its context. Its cognate antigen is unknown. These data are taken from a study of brain T cells in children with intractable seizures. Data came from immunoSEQ multiplex PCR; TCRdb stores just in-frame clones and leaves some out. Here the sample spans 65,000 to 85,000 clones, roughly 91% being singletons. Study-wide results and limits: HCMV serostatus was not known, and viral specificity came from CDR3 similarity only.

This CDR3 contains 13 residues. CDR1 and CDR2 from the germline V gene are KGHSH and LQKENI. Deletions cut 3 bases from V and 3 bases from J, with 9 bases between. Surgery cases with the highest brain T cell transcript signatures were chosen for sequencing. The genes are TRBV18 and TRBJ2-7, with D tentatively TRBD2 (5 bases). The sample was peripheral blood, taken at surgery. The receptor's source is a boy younger than two with tuberous sclerosis and intractable seizures. The CDR3 DNA is TGTGCCAGCTCACCGAGGGCAGGCTACGAGCAGTACTTC. The encoded protein is CASSPRAGYEQYF.